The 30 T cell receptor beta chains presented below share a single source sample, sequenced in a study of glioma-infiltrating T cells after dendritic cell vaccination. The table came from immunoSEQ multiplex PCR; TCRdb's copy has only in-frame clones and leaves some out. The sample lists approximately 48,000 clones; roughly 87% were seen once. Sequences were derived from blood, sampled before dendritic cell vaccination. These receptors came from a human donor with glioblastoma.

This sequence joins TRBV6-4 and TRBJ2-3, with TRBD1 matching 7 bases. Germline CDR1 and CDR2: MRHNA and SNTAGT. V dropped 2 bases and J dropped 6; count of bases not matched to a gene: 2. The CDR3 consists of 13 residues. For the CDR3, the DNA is TGTGCCAGCAGTGACGCAGGGGGTGATACGCAGTATTTT. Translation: CASSDAGGDTQYF.

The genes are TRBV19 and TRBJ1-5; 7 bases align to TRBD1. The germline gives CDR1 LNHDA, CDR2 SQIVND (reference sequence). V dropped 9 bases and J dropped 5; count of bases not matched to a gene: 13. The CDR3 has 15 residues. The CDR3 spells CASAHTGVADQPQHF. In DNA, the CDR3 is TGTGCCAGCGCCCACACAGGGGTCGCGGATCAGCCCCAGCATTTT.

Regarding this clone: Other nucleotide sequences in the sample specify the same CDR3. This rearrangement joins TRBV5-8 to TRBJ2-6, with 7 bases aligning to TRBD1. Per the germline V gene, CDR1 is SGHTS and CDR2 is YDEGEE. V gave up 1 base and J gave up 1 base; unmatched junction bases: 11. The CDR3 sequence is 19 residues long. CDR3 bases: TGTGCCAGCAGCTTGTGGGACAGCACATACGATTCTGGGGCCAACGTCCTGACTTTC. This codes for CASSLWDSTYDSGANVLTF.

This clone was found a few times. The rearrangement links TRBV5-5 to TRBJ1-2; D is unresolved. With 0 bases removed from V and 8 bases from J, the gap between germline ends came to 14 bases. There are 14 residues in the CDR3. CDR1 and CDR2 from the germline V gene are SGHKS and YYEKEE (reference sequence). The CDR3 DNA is TGTGCCAGCAGCTTGGCCATCGGGTTAGAAGGCTACACCTTC. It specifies CASSLAIGLEGYTF.

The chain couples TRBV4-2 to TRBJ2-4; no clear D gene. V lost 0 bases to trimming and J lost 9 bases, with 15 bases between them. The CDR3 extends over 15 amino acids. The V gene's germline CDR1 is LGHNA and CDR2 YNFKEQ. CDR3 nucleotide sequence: TGTGCCAGCAGCCAAGAAGCGACGGTCCTAACCATTCAGTACTTC. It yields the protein CASSQEATVLTIQYF.

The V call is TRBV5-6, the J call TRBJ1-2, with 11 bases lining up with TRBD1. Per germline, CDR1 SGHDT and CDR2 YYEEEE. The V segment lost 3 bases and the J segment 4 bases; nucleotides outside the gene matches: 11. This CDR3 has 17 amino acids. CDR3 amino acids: CASSSTRTGGLFYGYTF. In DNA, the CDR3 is TGTGCCAGCAGCTCTACGAGGACAGGGGGCCTGTTCTATGGCTACACCTTC.

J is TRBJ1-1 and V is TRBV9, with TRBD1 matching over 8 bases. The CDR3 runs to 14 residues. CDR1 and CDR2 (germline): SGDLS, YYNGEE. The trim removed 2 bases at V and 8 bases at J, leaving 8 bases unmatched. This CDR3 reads CASSVTGGWGEAFF. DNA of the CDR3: TGTGCCAGCAGCGTCACAGGGGGTTGGGGAGAAGCTTTCTTT.

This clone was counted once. CDR3 protein: CASSRLTGKDYGYTF. The DNA for the CDR3 is TGTGCCAGCAGCCGATTGACAGGGAAGGACTATGGCTACACCTTC. The rearrangement uses TRBV6-6 and TRBJ1-2; 7 bases line up with TRBD1. The V gene end was trimmed by 6 bases and the J gene end by 3 bases; junction bases not matched to a gene: 10. The CDR3 spans 15 residues. The germline V gene has CDR1 MNHNY and CDR2 SVGAGI (reference sequence).

The CDR3, as DNA: TGTGCCAGCAGCCCCGGGGGGGGGTTCCCCATTAAGATCGAGCAGTACTTC. Its protein product is CASSPGGGFPIKIEQYF. This sequence joins TRBV7-9 and TRBJ2-7; 8 nucleotides line up with TRBD2. The V and J ends lost 5 bases and 6 bases, in that order; junction bases with no gene match: 18. Germline V gene lookup returns CDR1 SEHNR and CDR2 FQNEAQ (reference sequence). CDR3 length: 17 amino acids.

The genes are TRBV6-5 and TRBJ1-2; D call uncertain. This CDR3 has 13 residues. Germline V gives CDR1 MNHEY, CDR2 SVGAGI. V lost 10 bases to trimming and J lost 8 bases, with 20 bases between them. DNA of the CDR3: TGTGCCACAAACTTGAGGGAGTCTGGAGGCTACACCTTC. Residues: CATNLRESGGYTF.

The CDR3 nucleotides read TGTGCCAGCAGCTCGGGACAGGGAAACACCGGGGAGCTGTTTTTT. Translated: CASSSGQGNTGELFF. This sequence joins TRBV7-3 and TRBJ2-2; 9 positions agree with TRBD1. The V gene end was trimmed by 4 bases and the J gene end by 2 bases; junction bases not matched to a gene: 2. The V gene's germline CDR1 is SGHTA and CDR2 FQGTGA. CDR3 size: 15 residues.

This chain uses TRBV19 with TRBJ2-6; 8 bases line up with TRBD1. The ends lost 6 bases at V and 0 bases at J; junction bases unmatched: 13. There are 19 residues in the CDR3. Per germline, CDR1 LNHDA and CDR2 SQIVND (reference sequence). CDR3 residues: CASSNDRDRITSGANVLTF. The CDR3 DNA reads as TGTGCCAGTAGCAACGACCGGGACAGGATTACCTCTGGGGCCAACGTCCTGACTTTC. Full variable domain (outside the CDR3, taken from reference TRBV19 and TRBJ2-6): DGGITQSPKYLFRKEGQNVTLSCEQNLNHDAMYWYRQDPGQGLRLIYYSQIVNDFQKGDIAEGYSVSREKKESFPLTVTSAQKNPTAFYLCASSNDRDRITSGANVLTFGAGSRLTVL.

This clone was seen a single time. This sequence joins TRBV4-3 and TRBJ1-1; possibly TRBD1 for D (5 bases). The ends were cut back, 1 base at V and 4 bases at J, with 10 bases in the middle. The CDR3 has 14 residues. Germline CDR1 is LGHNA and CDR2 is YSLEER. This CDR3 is CASSQAWQGTEAFF. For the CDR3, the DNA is TGCGCCAGCAGCCAAGCTTGGCAGGGCACTGAAGCTTTCTTT.

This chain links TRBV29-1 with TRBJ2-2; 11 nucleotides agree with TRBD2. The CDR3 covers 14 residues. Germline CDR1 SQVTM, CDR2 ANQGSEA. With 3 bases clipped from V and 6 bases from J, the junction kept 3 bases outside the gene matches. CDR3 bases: TGCAGCGTTGATAGCGGGAGGGTCGCCGGGGAGCTGTTTTTT. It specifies CSVDSGRVAGELFF.

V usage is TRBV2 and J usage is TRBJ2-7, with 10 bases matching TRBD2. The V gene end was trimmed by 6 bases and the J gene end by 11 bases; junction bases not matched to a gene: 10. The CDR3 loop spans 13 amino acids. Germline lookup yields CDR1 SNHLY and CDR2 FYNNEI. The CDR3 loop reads CASSQRLAGVEYF. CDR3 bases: TGTGCCAGCAGCCAGAGGCTAGCGGGAGTAGAGTACTTC. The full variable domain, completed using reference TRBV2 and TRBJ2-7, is EPEVTQTPSHQVTQMGQEVILRCVPISNHLYFYWYRQILGQKVEFLVSFYNNEISEKSEIFDDQFSVERPDGSNFTLKIRSTKLEDSAMYFCASSQRLAGVEYFGPGTRLTVT.

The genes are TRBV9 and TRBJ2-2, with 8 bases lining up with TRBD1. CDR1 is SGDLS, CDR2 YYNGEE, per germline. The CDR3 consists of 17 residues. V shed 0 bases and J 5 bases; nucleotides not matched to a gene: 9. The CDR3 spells CASSVGQGNLRTGELFF. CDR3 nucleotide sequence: TGTGCCAGCAGCGTAGGACAGGGGAATCTTCGGACCGGGGAGCTGTTTTTT.

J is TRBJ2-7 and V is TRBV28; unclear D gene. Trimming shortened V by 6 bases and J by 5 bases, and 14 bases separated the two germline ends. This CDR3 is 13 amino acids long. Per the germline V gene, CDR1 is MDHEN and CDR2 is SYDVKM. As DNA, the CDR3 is TGTGCCAGCAGCCCACCGACGACACACGAGCAGTACTTC. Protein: CASSPPTTHEQYF.

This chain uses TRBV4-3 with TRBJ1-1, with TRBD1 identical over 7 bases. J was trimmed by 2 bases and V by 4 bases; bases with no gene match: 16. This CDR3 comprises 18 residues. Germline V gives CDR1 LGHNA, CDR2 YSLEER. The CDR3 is CASSLSTPGQLYNTEAFF. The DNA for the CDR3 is TGCGCCAGCAGCCTCTCTACTCCGGGACAGCTTTATAACACTGAAGCTTTCTTT.

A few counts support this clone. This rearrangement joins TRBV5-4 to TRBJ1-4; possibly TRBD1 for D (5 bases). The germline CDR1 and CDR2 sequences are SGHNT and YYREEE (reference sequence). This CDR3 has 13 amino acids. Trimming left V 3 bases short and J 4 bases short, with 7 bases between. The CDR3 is CASSWGHNEKLFF. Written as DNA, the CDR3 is TGTGCCAGCAGCTGGGGCCATAATGAAAAACTGTTTTTT.

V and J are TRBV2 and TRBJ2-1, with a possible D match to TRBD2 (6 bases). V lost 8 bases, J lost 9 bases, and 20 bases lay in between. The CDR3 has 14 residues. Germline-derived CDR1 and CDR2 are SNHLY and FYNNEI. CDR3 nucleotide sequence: TGTGCCAGCCTACGGGGCGAGGGGAGGATTGAGCAGTTCTTC. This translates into CASLRGEGRIEQFF.

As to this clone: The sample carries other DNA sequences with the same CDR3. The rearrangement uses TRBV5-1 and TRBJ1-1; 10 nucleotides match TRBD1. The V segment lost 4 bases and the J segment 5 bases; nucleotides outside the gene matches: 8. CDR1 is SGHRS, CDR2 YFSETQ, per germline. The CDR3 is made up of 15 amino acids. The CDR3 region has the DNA TGCGCCAGCAGCCCGCGCGGACAGGGGGAAACTGAAGCTTTCTTT. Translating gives CASSPRGQGETEAFF.

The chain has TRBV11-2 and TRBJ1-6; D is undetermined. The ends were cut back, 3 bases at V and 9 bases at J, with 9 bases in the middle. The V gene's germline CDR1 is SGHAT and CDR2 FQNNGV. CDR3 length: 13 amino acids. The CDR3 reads CASSFQAVSPLHF. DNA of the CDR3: TGTGCCAGCAGCTTTCAGGCCGTTTCACCCCTCCACTTT.

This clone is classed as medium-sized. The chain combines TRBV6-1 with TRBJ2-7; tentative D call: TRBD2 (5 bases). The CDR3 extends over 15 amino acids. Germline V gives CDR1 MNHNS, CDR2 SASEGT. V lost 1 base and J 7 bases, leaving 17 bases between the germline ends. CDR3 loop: CASSEVVFSPGEQYF. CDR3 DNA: TGTGCCAGCAGTGAAGTCGTCTTTTCTCCGGGGGAGCAGTACTTC.

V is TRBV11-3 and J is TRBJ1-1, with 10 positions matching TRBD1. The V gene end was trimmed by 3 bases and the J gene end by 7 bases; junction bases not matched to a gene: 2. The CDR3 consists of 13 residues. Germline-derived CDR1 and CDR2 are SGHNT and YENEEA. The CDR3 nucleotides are TGTGCCAGCAGCTTTGGACAGGGGGGTGAAGCTTTCTTT. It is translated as CASSFGQGGEAFF.

The CDR3 nucleotides read TGTGCCAGCGCAGACCGTAGCGGGATCTACAATGAGCAGTTCTTC. Protein: CASADRSGIYNEQFF. The chain is built from TRBV6-5 and TRBJ2-1, with TRBD2 matching 8 bases. CDR3 length: 15 amino acids. V lost 8 bases to trimming and J lost 3 bases; unmatched junction nucleotides: 9. The germline V gene encodes CDR1 MNHEY and CDR2 SVGAGI.

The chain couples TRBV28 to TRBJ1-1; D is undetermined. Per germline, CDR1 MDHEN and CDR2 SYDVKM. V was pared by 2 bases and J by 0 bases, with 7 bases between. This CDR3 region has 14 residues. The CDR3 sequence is CASSLGQMNTEAFF. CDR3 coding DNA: TGTGCCAGCAGTTTAGGGCAGATGAACACTGAAGCTTTCTTT.

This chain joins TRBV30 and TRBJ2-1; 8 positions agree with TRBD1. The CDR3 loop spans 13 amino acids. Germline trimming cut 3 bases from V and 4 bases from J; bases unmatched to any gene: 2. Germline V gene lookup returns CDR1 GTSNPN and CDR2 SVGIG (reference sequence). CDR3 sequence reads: CAWSGQGYNEQFF. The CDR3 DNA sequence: TGTGCCTGGAGCGGACAGGGTTACAATGAGCAGTTCTTC. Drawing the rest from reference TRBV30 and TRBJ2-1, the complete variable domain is SQTIHQWPATLVQPVGSPLSLECTVEGTSNPNLYWYRQAAGRGLQLLFYSVGIGQISSEVPQNLSASRPQDRQFILSSKKLLLSDSGFYLCAWSGQGYNEQFFGPGTRLTVL.

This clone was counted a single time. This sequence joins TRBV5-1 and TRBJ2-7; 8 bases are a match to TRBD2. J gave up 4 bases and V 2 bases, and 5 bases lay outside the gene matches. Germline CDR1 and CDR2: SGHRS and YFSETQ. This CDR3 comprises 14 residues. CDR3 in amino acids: CASSFDSGTYEQYF. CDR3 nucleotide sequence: TGCGCCAGCAGCTTCGATAGCGGGACTTACGAGCAGTACTTC. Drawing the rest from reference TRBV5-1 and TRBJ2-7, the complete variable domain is KAGVTQTPRYLIKTRGQQVTLSCSPISGHRSVSWYQQTPGQGLQFLFEYFSETQRNKGNFPGRFSGRQFSNSRSEMNVSTLELGDSALYLCASSFDSGTYEQYFGPGTRLTVT.

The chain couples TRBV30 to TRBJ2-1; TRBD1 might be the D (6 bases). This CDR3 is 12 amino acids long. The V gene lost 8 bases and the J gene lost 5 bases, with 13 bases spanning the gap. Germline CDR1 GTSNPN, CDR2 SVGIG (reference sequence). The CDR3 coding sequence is TGTGCCCGTCGGCAGGGGAACAATGAGCAGTTCTTC. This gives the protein CARRQGNNEQFF. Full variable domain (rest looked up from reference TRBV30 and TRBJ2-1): SQTIHQWPATLVQPVGSPLSLECTVEGTSNPNLYWYRQAAGRGLQLLFYSVGIGQISSEVPQNLSASRPQDRQFILSSKKLLLSDSGFYLCARRQGNNEQFFGPGTRLTVL.

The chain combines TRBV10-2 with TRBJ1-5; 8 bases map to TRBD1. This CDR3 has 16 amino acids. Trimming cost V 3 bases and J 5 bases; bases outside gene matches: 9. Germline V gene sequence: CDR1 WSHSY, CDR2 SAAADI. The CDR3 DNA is TGCGCCAGCAGTGAATCAGGACAGGGTTTGGATCAGCCCCAGCATTTT. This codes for CASSESGQGLDQPQHF.